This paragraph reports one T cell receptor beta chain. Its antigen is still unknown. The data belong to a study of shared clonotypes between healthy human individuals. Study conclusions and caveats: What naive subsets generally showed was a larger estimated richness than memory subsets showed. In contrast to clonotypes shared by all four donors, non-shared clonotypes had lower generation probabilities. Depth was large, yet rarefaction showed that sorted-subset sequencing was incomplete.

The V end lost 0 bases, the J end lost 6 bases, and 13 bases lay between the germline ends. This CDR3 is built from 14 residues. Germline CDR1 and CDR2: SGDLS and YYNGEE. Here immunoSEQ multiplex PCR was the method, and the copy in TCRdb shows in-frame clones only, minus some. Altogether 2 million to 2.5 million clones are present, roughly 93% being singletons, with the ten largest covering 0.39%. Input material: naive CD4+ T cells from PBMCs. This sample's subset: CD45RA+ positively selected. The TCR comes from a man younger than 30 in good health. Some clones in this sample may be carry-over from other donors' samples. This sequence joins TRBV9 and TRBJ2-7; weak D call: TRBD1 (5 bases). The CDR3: CASSVDQTGSEQYF. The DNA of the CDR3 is TGTGCCAGCAGCGTAGACCAAACAGGTTCCGAGCAGTACTTC.